The 18 T cell receptor beta chains presented below share a single source sample, sequenced in a study of blood T cell repertoires in COVID-19. Assay used: immunoSEQ multiplex PCR; TCRdb lists only in-frame clones, some missing. In the table there are 70,000 to 75,000 clones, about four fifths of which are singletons. Sequencing input: peripheral blood. The receptors were sampled from a woman of 80 years or more with active or convalescent COVID-19.

The V call is TRBV5-6, the J call TRBJ1-2; possible D gene TRBD1, 6 bases. The V end lost 2 bases, the J end lost 8 bases, and 19 bases lay between the germline ends. Per the germline V gene, CDR1 is SGHDT and CDR2 is YYEEEE. CDR3 length equals 15 residues. The CDR3 is CASSFDQGPGYGYTF. DNA of the CDR3: TGTGCCAGCAGCTTCGACCAGGGGCCTGGCTACGGCTACACCTTC.

The J gene is TRBJ2-1, the V gene TRBV27; 11 nucleotides align to TRBD1. The CDR3 covers 17 residues. V shed 5 bases, J shed 7 bases, and the junction held 13 bases outside the gene matches. CDR1 is MNHEY, CDR2 SMNVEV, per germline (reference sequence). The CDR3 nucleotides read TGTGCCAGCAGTCCTTGGACCTCCGGGACAGGGGGAAATGAGCAGTTCTTC. Amino acid sequence: CASSPWTSGTGGNEQFF.

This clone was seen a handful of times. The rearrangement joins TRBV5-1 to TRBJ1-3; D is possibly TRBD1 (6 bases). Trimming shortened V by 1 base and J by 0 bases, and 8 bases separated the two germline ends. CDR1 is SGHRS, CDR2 YFSETQ, per germline. CDR3 length: 15 residues. Here the CDR3 DNA reads TGCGCCAGCAGCTTGACAGGGCCCTCTGGAAACACCATATATTTT. As protein: CASSLTGPSGNTIYF.

The J gene is TRBJ1-2, the V gene TRBV12-5; 8 bases are shared with TRBD1. The CDR3 extends over 13 amino acids. Germline loops: CDR1 LGHNT, CDR2 FRNRAP. V trimming: 5 bases; J trimming: 8 bases; junction bases outside the gene matches: 7. CDR3 nucleotide sequence: TGTGCTAGTGGTAAAGGACAGGGCGGCGGCTACACCTTC. Its protein product is CASGKGQGGGYTF.

The CDR3 loop is CASSQSEFGNTIYF. The CDR3 bases are TGTGCCAGCAGCCAATCCGAGTTTGGAAACACCATATATTTT. The chain couples TRBV3-1 (or the pseudogene TRBV3-2) to TRBJ1-3; D gene ambiguous. The CDR3 has 14 residues. V was pared by 2 bases and J by 3 bases, with 8 bases between. CDR1 is LGHDT, CDR2 YNNKEL, per germline (reference sequence).

This clone has just one count. V gene TRBV7-2 combines with J gene TRBJ2-1; weak D call: TRBD2 (6 bases). V was cut by 1 base and J by 4 bases, with 11 bases left in between. The CDR3 is 15 residues long. Germline V gene lookup returns CDR1 SGHTA and CDR2 FQGNSA. For the CDR3, the DNA is TGTGCCAGCAGCTTAGATGTGACTAGTTACAATGAGCAGTTCTTC. Protein product: CASSLDVTSYNEQFF.

The gene calls are TRBV7-8 and TRBJ2-3; perhaps TRBD1 as D (5 bases). The V end lost 0 bases, the J end lost 6 bases, and 10 bases lay between the germline ends. CDR3 size: 14 residues. Germline V gene data show CDR1 as SGHVS and CDR2 as FQNEAQ. This CDR3 reads CASSLAPNRDTQYF. The CDR3 DNA follows: TGTGCCAGCAGCTTAGCCCCGAACAGGGATACGCAGTATTTT.

The chain is built from TRBV2 and TRBJ2-3; 15 positions agree with TRBD2. The CDR3 has 17 amino acids. Germline-derived CDR1 and CDR2 are SNHLY and FYNNEI. Trimming at V came to 11 bases and at J to 4 bases, leaving 13 bases not matched to a gene. The CDR3 spells CAGRPGLAGGQSDTQYF. In DNA form, the CDR3 reads TGTGCCGGCCGACCGGGACTAGCGGGGGGCCAGTCAGATACGCAGTATTTT.

The CDR3: CASSVVMGGETQYF. In nucleotides, the CDR3 is TGTGCCAGCAGCGTAGTAATGGGAGGAGAGACCCAGTACTTC. The chain recombines TRBV9 with TRBJ2-5; a possible D gene is TRBD2 (6 bases). CDR1 and CDR2 (germline): SGDLS, YYNGEE. The CDR3 totals 14 residues. Deletions cut 0 bases from V and 4 bases from J, with 10 bases between.

The chain is built from TRBV28 and TRBJ2-7; 13 bases fit TRBD2. V was clipped by 5 bases and J by 5 bases; unmatched bases: 6. Germline loops: CDR1 MDHEN, CDR2 SYDVKM. This CDR3 contains 15 residues. The DNA for the CDR3 is TGTGCCAGCAGTAAACTCGGACTAGCGGGAGACGAGCAGTACTTC. Translating it yields CASSKLGLAGDEQYF. Complete variable domain (other parts from reference TRBV28 and TRBJ2-7): DVKVTQSSRYLVKRTGEKVFLECVQDMDHENMFWYRQDPGLGLRLIYFSYDVKMKEKGDIPEGYSVSREKKERFSLILESASTNQTSMYLCASSKLGLAGDEQYFGPGTRLTVT.

This sequence joins TRBV7-3 and TRBJ2-3; TRBD2 agrees at 14 bases. Germline V CDR1 and CDR2: SGHTA, FQGTGA. The V segment lost 2 bases and the J segment 1 base; nucleotides outside the gene matches: 5. The CDR3 covers 18 residues. The CDR3 bases are TGTGCCAGCAGCTTATCGGGACTAGCGGGAGACCGCACAGATACGCAGTATTTT. Protein: CASSLSGLAGDRTDTQYF.

The chain is built from TRBV5-6 and TRBJ2-5; 11 bases agree with TRBD1. V gave up 0 bases and J gave up 4 bases; unmatched junction bases: 2. CDR3 length: 15 amino acids. Germline V gives CDR1 SGHDT, CDR2 YYEEEE. CDR3 coding DNA: TGTGCCAGCAGCTTGGTGGGGACAGGGGGAGAGACCCAGTACTTC. It is translated as CASSLVGTGGETQYF.

The chain recombines TRBV5-1 with TRBJ2-7; 8 nucleotides agree with TRBD1. The V gene's germline CDR1 is SGHRS and CDR2 YFSETQ. With 4 bases clipped from V and 6 bases from J, the junction kept 12 bases outside the gene matches. The CDR3 has 15 residues. CDR3 loop: CASSPMPDRGREQYF. CDR3 nucleotides: TGCGCCAGCAGCCCAATGCCCGACAGGGGACGCGAGCAGTACTTC.

This chain joins TRBV3-1 (or the pseudogene TRBV3-2) and TRBJ2-1; 9 bases map to TRBD1. V shed 4 bases and J 5 bases; nucleotides not matched to a gene: 3. CDR1 is LGHDT and CDR2 is YNNKEL in the germline V gene (reference sequence). The CDR3 is made up of 14 amino acids. DNA for the CDR3: TGTGCCAGCAGCCCACAGGGGGCCGACAATGAGCAGTTCTTC. Translated: CASSPQGADNEQFF.

The V and J genes are TRBV28 and TRBJ1-1, with 8 bases identical to TRBD1. V dropped 6 bases and J dropped 4; count of bases not matched to a gene: 4. Germline CDR1 and CDR2: MDHEN and SYDVKM. This CDR3 is 13 amino acids long. The CDR3 DNA sequence: TGTGCCAGCAGCTCTGACAGGGGCACTGAAGCTTTCTTT. It specifies CASSSDRGTEAFF.

V and J are TRBV21-1 and TRBJ1-5; the DNA was not compared with TRBD1, the D call given in the table. TRBV21-1 is flagged as a pseudogene. The CDR3 is 21 amino acids. The CDR3 protein is CASSKGPFSVRDRADNQPQHF. The CDR3 DNA reads TGTGCCAGCAGCAAAGGTCCGTTTAGTGTCCGGGACAGGGCCGACAATCAGCCCCAGCATTTT.

This clone has a single count. The gene calls are TRBV19 and TRBJ1-5; the D gene is possibly TRBD1 (6 bases). Germline lookup yields CDR1 LNHDA and CDR2 SQIVND (reference sequence). CDR3 length equals 17 residues. Trimming shortened V by 4 bases and J by 0 bases, and 16 bases separated the two germline ends. The CDR3 region has the DNA TGTGCCAGTAGTACCGTGGACAGTCGTCGTAGCAATCAGCCCCAGCATTTT. It translates to CASSTVDSRRSNQPQHF.

V is TRBV7-6 and J is TRBJ2-2; no clear D. Germline CDR1 reads SGHVS; CDR2 reads FNYEAQ. Trimming took off 1 base at V and 4 bases at J, with 10 bases between the two ends. The CDR3 has 15 residues. CDR3 residues: CASSLDPLLTGELFF. CDR3 bases: TGTGCCAGCAGCTTAGATCCACTTCTCACCGGGGAGCTGTTTTTT.